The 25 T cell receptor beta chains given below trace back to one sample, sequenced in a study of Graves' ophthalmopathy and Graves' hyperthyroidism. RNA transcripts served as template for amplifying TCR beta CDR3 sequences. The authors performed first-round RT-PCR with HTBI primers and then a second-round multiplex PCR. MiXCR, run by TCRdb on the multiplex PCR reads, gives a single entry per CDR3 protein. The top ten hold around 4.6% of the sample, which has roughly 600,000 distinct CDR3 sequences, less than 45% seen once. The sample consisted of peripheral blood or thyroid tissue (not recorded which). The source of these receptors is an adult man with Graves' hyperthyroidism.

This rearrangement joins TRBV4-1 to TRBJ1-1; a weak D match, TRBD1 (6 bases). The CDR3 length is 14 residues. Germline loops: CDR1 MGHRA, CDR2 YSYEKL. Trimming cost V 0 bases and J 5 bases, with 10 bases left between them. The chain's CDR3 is CASSQEGAGTEAFF. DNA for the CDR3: TGCGCCAGCAGCCAAGAGGGGGCGGGAACTGAAGCTTTCTTT.

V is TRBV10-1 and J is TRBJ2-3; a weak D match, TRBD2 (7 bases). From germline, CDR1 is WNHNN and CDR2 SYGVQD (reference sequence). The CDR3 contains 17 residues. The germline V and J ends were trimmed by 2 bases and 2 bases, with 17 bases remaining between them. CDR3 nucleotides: TGCGCCAGCAGTGAGAGGGGGGCAGGGACTACCACAGATACGCAGTATTTT. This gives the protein CASSERGAGTTTDTQYF.

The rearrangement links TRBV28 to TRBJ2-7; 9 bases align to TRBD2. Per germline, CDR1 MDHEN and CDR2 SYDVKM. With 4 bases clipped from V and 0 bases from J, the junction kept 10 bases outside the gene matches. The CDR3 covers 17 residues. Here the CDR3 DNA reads TGTGCCAGCAGTTCCGCCATAGCGGGAGTGCACTCCTACGAGCAGTACTTC. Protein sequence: CASSSAIAGVHSYEQYF.

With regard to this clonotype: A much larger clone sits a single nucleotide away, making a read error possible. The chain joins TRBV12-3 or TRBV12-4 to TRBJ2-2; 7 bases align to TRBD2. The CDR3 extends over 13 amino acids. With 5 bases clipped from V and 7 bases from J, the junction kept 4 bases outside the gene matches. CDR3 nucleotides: TGTGCCAGCAGTGCCCCGGGGGGCGGGGAGCTGTTTTTT. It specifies CASSAPGGGELFF.

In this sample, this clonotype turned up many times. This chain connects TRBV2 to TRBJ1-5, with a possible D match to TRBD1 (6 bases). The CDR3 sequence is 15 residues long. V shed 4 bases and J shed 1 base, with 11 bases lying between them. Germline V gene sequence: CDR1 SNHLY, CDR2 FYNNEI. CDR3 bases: TGTGCCAGCAGTGCGGGACACTCAAGCAATCAGCCCCAGCATTTT. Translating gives CASSAGHSSNQPQHF.

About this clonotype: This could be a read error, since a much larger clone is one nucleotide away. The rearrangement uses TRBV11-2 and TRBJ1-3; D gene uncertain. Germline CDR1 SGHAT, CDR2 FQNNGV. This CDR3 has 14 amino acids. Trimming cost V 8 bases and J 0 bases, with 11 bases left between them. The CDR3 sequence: CASCPVVSGNTIYF. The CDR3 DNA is TGTGCCAGCTGCCCCGTCGTCTCTGGAAACACCATATATTTT.

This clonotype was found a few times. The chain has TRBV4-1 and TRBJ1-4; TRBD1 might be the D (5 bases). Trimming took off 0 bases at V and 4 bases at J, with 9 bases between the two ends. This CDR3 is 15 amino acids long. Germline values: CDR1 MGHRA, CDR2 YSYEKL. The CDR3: CASSQEGPFNEKLFF. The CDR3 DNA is TGCGCCAGCAGCCAAGAGGGGCCGTTTAATGAAAAACTGTTTTTT.

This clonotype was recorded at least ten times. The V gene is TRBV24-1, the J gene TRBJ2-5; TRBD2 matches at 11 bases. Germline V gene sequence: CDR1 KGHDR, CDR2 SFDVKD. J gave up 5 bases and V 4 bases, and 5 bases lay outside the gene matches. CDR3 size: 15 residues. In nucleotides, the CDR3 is TGTGCCACCAGTGAAATAGCGGGAGGGCCGGAGACCCAGTACTTC. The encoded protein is CATSEIAGGPETQYF.

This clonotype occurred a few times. The DNA for the CDR3 is TGCAGTGCTAGTGGGAGGAATGAGCAGTTCTTC. Translating gives CSASGRNEQFF. This rearrangement joins TRBV20-1 to TRBJ2-7; weak D call: TRBD2 (6 bases). The DNA end is more similar to TRBJ2-1, so the J call may be wrong. The germline V gene has CDR1 DFQATT and CDR2 SNEGSKA (reference sequence). The CDR3 extends over 11 amino acids.

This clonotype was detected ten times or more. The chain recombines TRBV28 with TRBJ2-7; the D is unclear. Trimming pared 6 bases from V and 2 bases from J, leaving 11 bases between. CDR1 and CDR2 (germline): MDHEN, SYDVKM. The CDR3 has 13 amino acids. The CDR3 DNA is TGTGCCAGCAGCTTCGGCAGAGCCTACGAGCAGTACTTC. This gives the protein CASSFGRAYEQYF.

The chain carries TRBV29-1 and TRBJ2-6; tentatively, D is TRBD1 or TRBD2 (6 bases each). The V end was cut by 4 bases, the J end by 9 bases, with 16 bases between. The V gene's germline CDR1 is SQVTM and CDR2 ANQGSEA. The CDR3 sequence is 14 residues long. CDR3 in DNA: TGCAGCGTTGCTGGGTGGAGGGGGTACAACGTCCTGACTTTC. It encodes CSVAGWRGYNVLTF.

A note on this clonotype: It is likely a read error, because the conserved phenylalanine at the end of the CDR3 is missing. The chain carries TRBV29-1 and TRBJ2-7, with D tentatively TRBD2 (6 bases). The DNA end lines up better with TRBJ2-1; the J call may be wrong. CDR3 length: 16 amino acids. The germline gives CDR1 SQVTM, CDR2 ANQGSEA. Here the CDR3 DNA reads TGCAGCGTTGAAGATAGCGGCAGCCGTAGGTACAATGAGCAGTTCCTC. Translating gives CSVEDSGSRRYNEQFL.

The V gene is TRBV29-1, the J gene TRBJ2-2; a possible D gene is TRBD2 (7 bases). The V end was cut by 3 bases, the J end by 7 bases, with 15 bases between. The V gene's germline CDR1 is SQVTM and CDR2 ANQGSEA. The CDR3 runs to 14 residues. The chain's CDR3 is CSVDGRGGDGELFF. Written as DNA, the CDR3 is TGCAGCGTTGATGGGAGGGGGGGTGACGGGGAGCTGTTTTTT.

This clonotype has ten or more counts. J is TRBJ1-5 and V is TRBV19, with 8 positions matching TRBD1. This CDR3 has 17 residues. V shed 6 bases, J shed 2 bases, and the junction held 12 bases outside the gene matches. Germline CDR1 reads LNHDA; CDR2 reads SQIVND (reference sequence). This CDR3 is CASSHGPDRVGNQPQHF. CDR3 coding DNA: TGTGCCAGTAGCCATGGTCCGGACAGGGTAGGCAATCAGCCCCAGCATTTT.

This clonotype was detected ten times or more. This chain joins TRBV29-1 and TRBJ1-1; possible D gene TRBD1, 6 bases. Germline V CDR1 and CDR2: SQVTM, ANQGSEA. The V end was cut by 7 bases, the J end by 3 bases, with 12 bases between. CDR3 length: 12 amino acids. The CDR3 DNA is TGCAGCGCCGGGGACACTTACACTGAAGCTTTCTTT. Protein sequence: CSAGDTYTEAFF.

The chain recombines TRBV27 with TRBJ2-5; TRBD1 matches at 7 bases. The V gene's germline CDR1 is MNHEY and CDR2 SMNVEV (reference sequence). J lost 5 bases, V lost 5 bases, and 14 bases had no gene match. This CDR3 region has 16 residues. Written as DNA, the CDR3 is TGTGCCAGCAGTACCGTGACAGGGACGGACCGGGAGACCCAGTACTTC. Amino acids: CASSTVTGTDRETQYF.

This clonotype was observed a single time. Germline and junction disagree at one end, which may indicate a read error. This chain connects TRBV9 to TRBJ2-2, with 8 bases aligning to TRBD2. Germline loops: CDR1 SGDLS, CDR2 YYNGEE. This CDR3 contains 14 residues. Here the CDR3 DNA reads TGTGTCAGCAGCGGGGGAGCGAGCACCGGGGAGCTGTTTTTT. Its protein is CVSSGGASTGELFF.

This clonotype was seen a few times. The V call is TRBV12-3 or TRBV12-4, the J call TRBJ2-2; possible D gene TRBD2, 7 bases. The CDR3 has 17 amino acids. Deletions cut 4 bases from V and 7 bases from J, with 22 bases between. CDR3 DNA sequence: TGTGCCAGCAGTTACTCCCCCGGGGGGCGGGAGCTCGGGGAGCTGTTTTTT. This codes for CASSYSPGGRELGELFF.

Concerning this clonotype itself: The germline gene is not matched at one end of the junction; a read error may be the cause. Written as DNA, the CDR3 is TGTGCCGGCAGCTTTGGACTAGCGGGGGGCAACAATGAGCAGTTCTTC. It specifies CAGSFGLAGGNNEQFF. The chain combines TRBV5-6 with TRBJ2-7; 14 positions match TRBD2. The end of the DNA fits TRBJ2-1 better, so the J call may be wrong. Germline assignment: CDR1 SGHDT and CDR2 YYEEEE. The CDR3 covers 16 residues.

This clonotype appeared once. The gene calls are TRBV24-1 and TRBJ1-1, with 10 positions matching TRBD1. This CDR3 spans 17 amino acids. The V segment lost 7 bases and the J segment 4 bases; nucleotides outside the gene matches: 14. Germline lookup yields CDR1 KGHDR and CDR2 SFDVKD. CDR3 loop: CATRPGSRDRGSTEAFF. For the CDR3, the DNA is TGTGCCACCAGACCAGGATCCCGGGACAGGGGCTCCACTGAAGCTTTCTTT.

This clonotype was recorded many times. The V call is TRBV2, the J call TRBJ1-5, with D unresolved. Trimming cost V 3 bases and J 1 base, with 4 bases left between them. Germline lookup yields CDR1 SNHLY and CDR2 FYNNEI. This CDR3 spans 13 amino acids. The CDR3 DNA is TGTGCCAGCAGTGACAACAGCAATCAGCCCCAGCATTTT. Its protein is CASSDNSNQPQHF.

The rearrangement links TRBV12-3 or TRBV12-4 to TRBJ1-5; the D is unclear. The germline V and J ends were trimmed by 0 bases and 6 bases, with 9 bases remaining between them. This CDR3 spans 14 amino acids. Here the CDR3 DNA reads TGTGCCAGCAGTTTAGCTAGGTGGGGTCAGCCCCAGCATTTT. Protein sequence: CASSLARWGQPQHF.

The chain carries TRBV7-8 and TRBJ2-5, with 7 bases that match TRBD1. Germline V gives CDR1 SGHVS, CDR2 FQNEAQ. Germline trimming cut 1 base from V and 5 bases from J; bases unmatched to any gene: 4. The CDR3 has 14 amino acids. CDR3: CASSLGHRGETQYF. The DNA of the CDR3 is TGTGCCAGCAGCTTAGGGCACAGGGGTGAGACCCAGTACTTC.

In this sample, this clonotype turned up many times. CDR3 sequence: CASSLGTTTIYGYTF. DNA of the CDR3: TGTGCCAGCAGCTTAGGGACCACTACCATCTATGGCTACACCTTC. V gene TRBV7-2 combines with J gene TRBJ1-2; D remains unclear. CDR3 length: 15 residues. The V gene's germline CDR1 is SGHTA and CDR2 FQGNSA. The V end was cut by 1 base, the J end by 4 bases, with 13 bases between.

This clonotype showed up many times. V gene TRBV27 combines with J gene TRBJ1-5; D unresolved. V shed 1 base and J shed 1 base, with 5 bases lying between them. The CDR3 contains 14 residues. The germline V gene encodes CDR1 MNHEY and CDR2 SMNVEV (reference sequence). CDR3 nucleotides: TGTGCCAGCAGTTTATACGGGAGCAATCAGCCCCAGCATTTT. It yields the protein CASSLYGSNQPQHF.